This T cell receptor beta chain emerged from a study of blood T cell repertoires in COVID-19. Study-level background: Both acute and convalescent COVID-19 samples were obtained from the United States, Italy and Spain. PBMCs, B-cell-depleted T cells, or T cells were the source of the cDNA or gDNA that made up the material.

In the original processing: Nucleated cell number was recorded as an estimate derived from reference gene primer amplification. TCRdb's table, derived via immunoSEQ multiplex PCR, lists solely in-frame clones and lacks some. The V and J calls and clone size are taken from that table; D and trimming were inferred from the DNA. The sample yields some 120,000 clones, 74% seen once. The germline CDR1 and CDR2 sequences are GTSNPN and SVGIG (reference sequence). After removal of 4 bases from V and 14 bases from J, the junction contained 13 bases not matched to a gene. This CDR3 spans 12 amino acids. Sequenced sample: peripheral blood. The chain employs TRBV30 and TRBJ1-2, with 7 bases lining up with TRBD1. The TCR originated in a man in his 60s with acute or convalescent COVID-19. The CDR3 DNA follows: TGTGCCTGGAACCAACAGGGGACCGCTAGTACCTTC. It translates to CAWNQQGTASTF.